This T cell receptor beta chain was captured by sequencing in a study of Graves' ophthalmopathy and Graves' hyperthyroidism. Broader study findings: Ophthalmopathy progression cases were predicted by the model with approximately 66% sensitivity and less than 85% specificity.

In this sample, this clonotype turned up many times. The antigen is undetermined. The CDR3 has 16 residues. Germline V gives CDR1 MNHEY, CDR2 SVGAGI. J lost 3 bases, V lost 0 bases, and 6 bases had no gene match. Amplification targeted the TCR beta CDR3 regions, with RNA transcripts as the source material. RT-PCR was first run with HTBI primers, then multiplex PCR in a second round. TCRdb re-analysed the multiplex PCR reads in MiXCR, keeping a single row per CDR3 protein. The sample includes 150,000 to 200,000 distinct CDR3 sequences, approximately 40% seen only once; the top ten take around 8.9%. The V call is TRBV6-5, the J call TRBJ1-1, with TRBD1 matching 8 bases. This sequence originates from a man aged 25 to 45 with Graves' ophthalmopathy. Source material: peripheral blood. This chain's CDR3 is CASSYSSRGQHTEAFF. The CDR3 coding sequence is TGTGCCAGCAGTTACTCGAGCAGGGGGCAGCACACTGAAGCTTTCTTT.